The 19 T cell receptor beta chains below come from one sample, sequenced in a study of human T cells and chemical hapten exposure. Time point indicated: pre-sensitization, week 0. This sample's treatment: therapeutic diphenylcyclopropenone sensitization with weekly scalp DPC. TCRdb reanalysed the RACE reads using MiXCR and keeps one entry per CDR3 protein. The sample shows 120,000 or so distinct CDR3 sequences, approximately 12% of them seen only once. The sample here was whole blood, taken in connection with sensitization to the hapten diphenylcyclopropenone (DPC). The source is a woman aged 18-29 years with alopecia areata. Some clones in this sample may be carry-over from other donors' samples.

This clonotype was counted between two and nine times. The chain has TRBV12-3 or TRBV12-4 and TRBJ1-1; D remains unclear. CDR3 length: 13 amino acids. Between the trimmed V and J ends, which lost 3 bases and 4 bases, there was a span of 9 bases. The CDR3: CASSFSRTTEAFF. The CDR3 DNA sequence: TGTGCCAGCAGTTTCTCCAGAACCACTGAAGCTTTCTTT.

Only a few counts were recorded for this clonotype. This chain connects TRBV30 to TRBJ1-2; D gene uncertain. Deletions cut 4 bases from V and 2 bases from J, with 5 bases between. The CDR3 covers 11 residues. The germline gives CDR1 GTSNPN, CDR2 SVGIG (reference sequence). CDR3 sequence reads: CAWNLNYGYTF. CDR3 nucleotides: TGTGCCTGGAATCTGAACTATGGCTACACCTTC.

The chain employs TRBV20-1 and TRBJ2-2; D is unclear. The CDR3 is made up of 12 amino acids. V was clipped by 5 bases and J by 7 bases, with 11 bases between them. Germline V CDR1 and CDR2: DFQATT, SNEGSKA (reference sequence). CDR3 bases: TGCAGTGCTCAACGGACGGGCGGGGAGCTGTTTTTT. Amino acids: CSAQRTGGELFF.

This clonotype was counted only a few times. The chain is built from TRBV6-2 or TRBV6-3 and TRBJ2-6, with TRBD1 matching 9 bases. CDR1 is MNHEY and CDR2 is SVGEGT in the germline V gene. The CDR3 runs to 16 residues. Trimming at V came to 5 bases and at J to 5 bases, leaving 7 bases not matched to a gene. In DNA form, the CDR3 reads TGTGCCAGCAGTAATCCACAGGGGGCGCGGGCCAACGTCCTGACTTTC. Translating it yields CASSNPQGARANVLTF.

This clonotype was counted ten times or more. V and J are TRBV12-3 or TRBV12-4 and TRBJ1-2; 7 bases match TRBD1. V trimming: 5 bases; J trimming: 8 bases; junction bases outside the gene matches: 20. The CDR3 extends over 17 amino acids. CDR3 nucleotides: TGTGCCAGCAGTGAAGCCCGAGGGACAGCCACTATTAGGGGCTACACCTTC. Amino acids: CASSEARGTATIRGYTF.

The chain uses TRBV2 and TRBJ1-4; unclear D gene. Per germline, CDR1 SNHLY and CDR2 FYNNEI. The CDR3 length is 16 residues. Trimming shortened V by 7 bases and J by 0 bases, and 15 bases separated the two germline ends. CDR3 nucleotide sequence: TGTGCCAGCATACGAAGACGGCGCGCAACTAATGAAAAACTGTTTTTT. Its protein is CASIRRRRATNEKLFF.

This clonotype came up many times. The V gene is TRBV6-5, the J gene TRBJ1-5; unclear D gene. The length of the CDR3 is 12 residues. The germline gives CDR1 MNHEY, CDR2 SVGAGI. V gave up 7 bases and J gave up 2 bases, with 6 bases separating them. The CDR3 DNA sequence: TGTGCCAGCAAAACCGGCAATCAGCCCCAGCATTTT. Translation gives CASKTGNQPQHF.

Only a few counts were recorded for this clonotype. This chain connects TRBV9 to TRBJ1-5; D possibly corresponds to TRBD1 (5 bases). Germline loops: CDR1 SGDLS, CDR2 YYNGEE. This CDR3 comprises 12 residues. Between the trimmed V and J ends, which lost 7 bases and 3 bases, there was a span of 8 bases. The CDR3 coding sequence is TGTGCCAGCGGCAGGGTCAATCAGCCCCAGCATTTT. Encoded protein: CASGRVNQPQHF. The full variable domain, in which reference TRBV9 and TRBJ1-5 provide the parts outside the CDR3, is DSGVTQTPKHLITATGQRVTLRCSPRSGDLSVYWYQQSLDQGLQFLIQYYNGEERAKGNILERFSAQQFPDLHSELNLSSLELGDSALYFCASGRVNQPQHFGDGTRLSIL.

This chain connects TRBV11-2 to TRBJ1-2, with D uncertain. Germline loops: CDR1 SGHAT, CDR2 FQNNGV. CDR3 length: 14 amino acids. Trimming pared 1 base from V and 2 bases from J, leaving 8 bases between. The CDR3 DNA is TGTGCCAGCAGCTTAGGGACTCAGAACTATGGCTACACCTTC. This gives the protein CASSLGTQNYGYTF.

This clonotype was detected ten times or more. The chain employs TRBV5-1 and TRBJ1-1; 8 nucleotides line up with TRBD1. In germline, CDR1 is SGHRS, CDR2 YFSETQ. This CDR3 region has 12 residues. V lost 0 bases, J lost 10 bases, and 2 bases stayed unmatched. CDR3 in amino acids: CASSLGTGTAFF. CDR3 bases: TGCGCCAGCAGCTTGGGGACAGGGACAGCTTTCTTT.

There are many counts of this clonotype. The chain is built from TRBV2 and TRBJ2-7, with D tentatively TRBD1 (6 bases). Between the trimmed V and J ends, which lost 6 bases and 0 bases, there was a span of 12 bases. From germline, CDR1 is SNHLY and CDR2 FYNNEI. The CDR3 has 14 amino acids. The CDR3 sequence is CASSVQGPSYEQYF. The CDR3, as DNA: TGTGCCAGCAGCGTACAGGGCCCCTCCTACGAGCAGTACTTC.

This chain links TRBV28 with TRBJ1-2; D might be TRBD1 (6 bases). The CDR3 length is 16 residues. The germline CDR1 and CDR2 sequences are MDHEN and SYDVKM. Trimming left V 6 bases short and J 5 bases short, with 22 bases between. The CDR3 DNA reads TGTGCCAGCAGCGGCAAGTTGGGGAACACAGGGTATGGCTACACCTTC. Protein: CASSGKLGNTGYGYTF.

The CDR3 reads CASSLDRVQYF. The CDR3 DNA reads TGTGCCAGCAGCCTTGACCGGGTGCAGTACTTC. V gene TRBV7-9 combines with J gene TRBJ2-7; D remains ambiguous. Germline V gene sequence: CDR1 SEHNR, CDR2 FQNEAQ (reference sequence). The CDR3 extends over 11 amino acids. V lost 5 bases and J 9 bases, leaving 11 bases between the germline ends.

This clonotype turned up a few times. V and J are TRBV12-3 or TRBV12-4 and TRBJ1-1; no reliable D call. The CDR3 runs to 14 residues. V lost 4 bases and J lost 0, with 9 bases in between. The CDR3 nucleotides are TGTGCCAGCAGTTCTGGGTTTTTGAACACTGAAGCTTTCTTT. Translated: CASSSGFLNTEAFF.

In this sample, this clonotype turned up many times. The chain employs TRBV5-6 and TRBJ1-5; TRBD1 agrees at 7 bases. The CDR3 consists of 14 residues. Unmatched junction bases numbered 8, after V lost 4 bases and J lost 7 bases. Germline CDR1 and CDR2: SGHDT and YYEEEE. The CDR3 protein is CASSPTGAGQPQHF. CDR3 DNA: TGTGCCAGCAGCCCTACAGGGGCGGGGCAGCCCCAGCATTTT. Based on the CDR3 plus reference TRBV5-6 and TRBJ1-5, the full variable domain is DAGVTQSPTHLIKTRGQQVTLRCSPKSGHDTVSWYQQALGQGPQFIFQYYEEEERQRGNFPDRFSGHQFPNYSSELNVNALLLGDSALYLCASSPTGAGQPQHFGDGTRLSIL.

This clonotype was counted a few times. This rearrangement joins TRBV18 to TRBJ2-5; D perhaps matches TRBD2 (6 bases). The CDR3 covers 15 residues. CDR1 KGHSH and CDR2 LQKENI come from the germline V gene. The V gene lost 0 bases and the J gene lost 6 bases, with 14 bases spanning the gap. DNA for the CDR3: TGTGCCAGCTCACCACCGGGTCCGGGAGAGAAGACCCAGTACTTC. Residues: CASSPPGPGEKTQYF.

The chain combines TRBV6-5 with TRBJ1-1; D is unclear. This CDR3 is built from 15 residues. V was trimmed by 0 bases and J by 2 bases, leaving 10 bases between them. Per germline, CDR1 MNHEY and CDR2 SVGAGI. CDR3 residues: CASSYSRAGNTEAFF. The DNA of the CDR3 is TGTGCCAGCAGTTACTCGCGCGCAGGCAACACTGAAGCTTTCTTT.

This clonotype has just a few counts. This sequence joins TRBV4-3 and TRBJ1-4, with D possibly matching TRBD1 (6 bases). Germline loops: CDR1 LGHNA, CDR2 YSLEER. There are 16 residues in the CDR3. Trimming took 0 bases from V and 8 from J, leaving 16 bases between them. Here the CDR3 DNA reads TGCGCCAGCAGCCAAGATTTAACAGGGCCGGGGGAAAAACTGTTTTTT. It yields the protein CASSQDLTGPGEKLFF.

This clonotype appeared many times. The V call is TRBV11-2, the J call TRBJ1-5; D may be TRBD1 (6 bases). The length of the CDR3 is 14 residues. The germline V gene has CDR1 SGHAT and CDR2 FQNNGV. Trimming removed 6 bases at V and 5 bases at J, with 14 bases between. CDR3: CASSSGTLDQPQHF. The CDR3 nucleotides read TGTGCCAGCAGTTCCGGGACACTTGATCAGCCCCAGCATTTT.